This T cell receptor (beta chain) was recovered during a study of cytomegalovirus exposure and HLA in healthy donors. General study findings and limits: In a later analysis, about 17,000 TCR beta sequences were associated with HLA alleles at 0.05 false discovery rate. For most TCR beta V segments, an earlier analysis put the productive rate at about 90% or about 30% of the time.

Researchers ran the PCR with 60 Vbeta and 13 Jbeta primers. TCRdb keeps only in-frame clones here, not all; method: immunoSEQ multiplex PCR. Of 85,000 to 100,000 clones in the sample, roughly three fifths were seen once. This clone was detected only a few times. What it recognizes is unknown. The CDR3 runs to 15 residues. The junction had 7 bases not matched to a gene; V was cut back by 5 bases and J by 5 bases. Germline values: CDR1 SEHNR, CDR2 FQNEAQ (reference sequence). Material for sequencing was PBMCs. The sequence was obtained from a woman aged 30 to 39 in good health and CMV-seronegative. The rearrangement links TRBV7-9 to TRBJ2-1; TRBD1 matches at 9 bases. The CDR3 is CASSVGTGRNNEQFF. CDR3 DNA: TGTGCCAGCAGCGTGGGGACAGGGCGTAACAATGAGCAGTTCTTC.